These 25 T cell receptor beta chains came from one sample sequenced in a study of T cell clonality in common variable immunodeficiency. The data were produced by immunoSEQ multiplex PCR, yet TCRdb's version contains in-frame clones alone and is incomplete. This repertoire lists 55,000 or so clones without singletons; roughly 0.83% sits in the top ten. The sequenced sample was peripheral blood mononuclear cells. Every receptor here comes from a person between 18 and 75 years old in good health.

This clone has at least ten counts. The read finishes 3 residues shy of the CDR3 end, and the germline J gene is used to complete it. The gene calls are TRBV10-3 and TRBJ2-3, with TRBD2 identical over 7 bases. The CDR3 is 14 residues long. Germline CDR1 reads ENHRY; CDR2 reads SYGVKD. V shed 5 bases, J shed 4 bases, and the junction held 6 bases outside the gene matches. The CDR3 spells CAISRGEPADTQYF. The CDR3 DNA, read in part, is TGTGCCATCAGTCGGGGGGAGCCCGCAGATACG.

This clone occurred many times. The read terminates 3 residues before the CDR3 end, so the remaining end is supplied by the germline J gene. The chain combines TRBV7-9 with TRBJ2-6; the D gene is possibly TRBD2 (7 bases). Deletions cut 3 bases from V and 6 bases from J, with 9 bases between. The germline gives CDR1 SEHNR, CDR2 FQNEAQ (reference sequence). This CDR3 is 14 amino acids long. The covered CDR3 bases are TGTGCCAGCAGCTTTGCGGGGGCGGCCAACGTC. This sequence encodes CASSFAGAANV. The CDR3 in its entirety is CASSFAGAANVLTF. The complete variable domain, with remaining parts taken from reference TRBV7-9 and TRBJ2-6, reads DTGVSQNPRHKITKRGQNVTFRCDPISEHNRLYWYRQTLGQGPEFLTYFQNEAQLEKSRLLSDRFSAERPKGSFSTLEIQRTEQGDSAMYLCASSFAGAANVLTFGAGSRLTVL.

This clone was seen ten or more times. The read falls 3 residues short of the CDR3 end, and the missing part is taken from the germline J gene. This rearrangement joins TRBV5-6 to TRBJ2-1, with 7 bases matching TRBD2. There are 13 residues in the CDR3. The ends lost 0 bases at V and 7 bases at J; junction bases unmatched: 1. From germline, CDR1 is SGHDT and CDR2 YYEEEE. CDR3: CASSLVGGNEQFF. The part of the CDR3 DNA that was read is TGTGCCAGCAGCTTGGTCGGGGGGAATGAG.

This clone was recorded at least ten times. The read ends 3 residues shy of where the CDR3 ends; the end is completed using the germline J gene. V is TRBV20-1 and J is TRBJ2-3; the match to TRBD1 covers 9 bases. The CDR3 is 14 amino acids. V gave up 1 base and J gave up 5 bases; unmatched junction bases: 4. Germline V CDR1 and CDR2: DFQATT, SNEGSKA (reference sequence). The sequenced part of the CDR3 DNA is TGCAGTGCTAGAGCTGGGACAGGGATAGATACG. Translated: CSARAGTGIDT. The CDR3 in full is CSARAGTGIDTQYF.

This clone was seen many times. Coverage ceases 3 residues before the CDR3 finishes, and the germline J gene fills in the end. V gene TRBV7-2 combines with J gene TRBJ1-6; the D gene is possibly TRBD1 (6 bases). The length of the CDR3 is 14 residues. CDR1 SGHTA and CDR2 FQGNSA come from the germline V gene. V lost 1 base, J lost 8 bases, and 9 bases lay in between. CDR3 region: CASSLGQAHSPLHF. The DNA read from the CDR3 is TGTGCCAGCAGCTTAGGACAGGCCCATTCACCC. The full variable domain, its missing parts supplied by reference TRBV7-2 and TRBJ1-6, is GAGVSQSPSNKVTEKGKDVELRCDPISGHTALYWYRQSLGQGLEFLIYFQGNSAPDKSGLPSDRFSAERTGGSVSTLTIQRTQQEDSAVYLCASSLGQAHSPLHFGNGTRLTVT.

This clone was counted many times. The read comes to an end 3 residues before the CDR3 does, leaving the germline J gene to fill in the end. The chain carries TRBV6-1 and TRBJ2-1, with 10 bases identical to TRBD1. With 8 bases clipped from V and 8 bases from J, the junction kept 9 bases outside the gene matches. Germline CDR1 is MNHNS and CDR2 is SASEGT. This CDR3 has 14 amino acids. CDR3 residues: CASCGTGDMDEQFF. Incomplete CDR3 DNA: TGTGCCAGCTGTGGGACAGGGGACATGGATGAG.

This clone has more than one count but fewer than ten. Sequencing ends 3 residues short of the CDR3 end; the germline J gene provides the rest. The V call is TRBV30, the J call TRBJ2-4; tentatively, D is TRBD1 (5 bases). CDR3 length: 13 residues. CDR1 is GTSNPN, CDR2 SVGIG, per germline (reference sequence). The CDR3: CAWRQQVNYGQYF. The CDR3 DNA, read in part, is TGTGCCTGGAGACAACAGGTCAACTATGGT.

This clone was found many times. The read is 3 residues too short to cover the CDR3 end, so that end is filled in from the germline J gene. The chain is built from TRBV6-1 and TRBJ1-6; D is ambiguous. V was shortened by 1 base and J by 12 bases, with 16 bases between the two germline ends. This CDR3 has 15 residues. Germline CDR1 reads MNHNS; CDR2 reads SASEGT. This chain's CDR3 is CASSEGPGPNKPLHF. CDR3 DNA (partial): TGTGCCAGCAGTGAAGGGCCAGGTCCCAACAAACCC.

This clone was seen at least ten times. The read terminates 3 residues before the CDR3 end, so the remaining end is supplied by the germline J gene. This chain connects TRBV2 to TRBJ2-5, with 9 bases that match TRBD1. CDR1 is SNHLY and CDR2 is FYNNEI in the germline V gene. The length of the CDR3 is 14 residues. V dropped 5 bases and J dropped 3; count of bases not matched to a gene: 4. CDR3 bases read: TGTGCCAGCAGTCGACAGGGGGAAAAAGAGACC. It encodes CASSRQGEKET. The whole CDR3 protein is CASSRQGEKETQYF.

The CDR3 here is CASSRDRVNSPLFF. The CDR3 bases that were read are TGTGCCAGCAGTCGGGACAGGGTAAATTCACCA. The chain recombines TRBV5-6 with TRBJ1-4; TRBD1 aligns across 9 bases. The observed sequence ends 3 residues before the CDR3 terminus, with the missing tail filled in from the germline J gene. The CDR3 length is 14 residues. The V gene's germline CDR1 is SGHDT and CDR2 YYEEEE.

This clone was recorded many times. The CDR3 reads CASRISGANVLTF. Partial CDR3 DNA: TGTGCCAGTAGAATTTCTGGGGCCAACGTC. The rearrangement joins TRBV12-3 or TRBV12-4 to TRBJ2-6; D is unclear. The read stops 3 residues short of the end of the CDR3; the missing end is completed from the germline J gene. The ends were cut back, 9 bases at V and 1 base at J, with 7 bases in the middle. The CDR3 length is 13 residues.

Details on this clone: With the read ending 3 residues before the CDR3 end, the germline J gene is used to fill in that end. The rearrangement joins TRBV7-2 to TRBJ2-4; the D gene is possibly TRBD1 (5 bases). The germline V gene has CDR1 SGHTA and CDR2 FQGNSA. This CDR3 has 13 amino acids. The sequenced part of the CDR3 DNA is TGTGCCAGCAGCCCGACGATGGGGCTCGGT. It yields the protein CASSPTMGLG. The entire CDR3 protein is CASSPTMGLGQYF.

This clone was seen many times. The read stops 3 residues short of the end of the CDR3; the missing end is completed from the germline J gene. Other nucleotide sequences from this sample produce the same CDR3. V usage is TRBV7-9 and J usage is TRBJ2-6; 7 bases are a match to TRBD1. Losses at the gene ends were 5 bases for V and 2 bases for J; bases not matched to a gene: 3. Germline CDR1 SEHNR, CDR2 FQNEAQ (reference sequence). CDR3 length: 15 residues. Partial CDR3 DNA: TGTGCCAGCAGCCGACAGGGTGCTGGGGCCAACGTC. Residues: CASSRQGAGANV. The full CDR3 protein reads CASSRQGAGANVLTF. The whole variable domain, remainder taken from reference TRBV7-9 and TRBJ2-6, is DTGVSQNPRHKITKRGQNVTFRCDPISEHNRLYWYRQTLGQGPEFLTYFQNEAQLEKSRLLSDRFSAERPKGSFSTLEIQRTEQGDSAMYLCASSRQGAGANVLTFGAGSRLTVL.

This clone has a count of ten or more. From the germline J gene comes the end of the CDR3, since the read stops 3 residues before it. J is TRBJ1-5 and V is TRBV2; possible D gene TRBD1, 5 bases. V was clipped by 6 bases and J by 7 bases, with 13 bases between them. The CDR3 has 13 amino acids. CDR1 and CDR2 (germline): SNHLY, FYNNEI. The chain's CDR3 is CASRDNPGQPQHF. The sequenced CDR3 bases are TGTGCCAGCAGGGACAACCCGGGCCAGCCC. Supplemented by reference TRBV2 and TRBJ1-5, the full variable domain reads EPEVTQTPSHQVTQMGQEVILRCVPISNHLYFYWYRQILGQKVEFLVSFYNNEISEKSEIFDDQFSVERPDGSNFTLKIRSTKLEDSAMYFCASRDNPGQPQHFGDGTRLSIL.

This clone occurred a few times. A single base separates this from a much larger clone, so it may be a read error. The missing CDR3 end, 3 residues past where the read stops, is filled in from the germline J gene. The chain employs TRBV7-8 and TRBJ2-2, with 7 bases that match TRBD1. Looked up from germline, CDR1 is SGHVS and CDR2 is FQNEAQ. V lost 5 bases to trimming and J lost 3 bases; unmatched junction nucleotides: 3. The CDR3 consists of 14 residues. The covered CDR3 bases are TGTGCCAGCAGCGTAGACAGGGACACCGGGGAG. Protein: CASSVDRDTGE. The complete CDR3 reads CASSVDRDTGELFF.

This clone has a count of ten or more. The read falls 3 residues short of the CDR3 end, and the missing part is taken from the germline J gene. This chain links TRBV10-3 with TRBJ1-1, with 9 bases fitting TRBD1. V was clipped by 6 bases and J by 2 bases; unmatched bases: 4. Germline V CDR1 and CDR2: ENHRY, SYGVKD. The CDR3 has 14 residues. CDR3 DNA (partial): TGTGCCATCAGAGGACAGGGGCGCAACACTGAA. Amino acid sequence: CAIRGQGRNTE. In full, the CDR3 is CAIRGQGRNTEAFF.

This clone was counted ten times or more. Sequencing ends 3 residues short of the CDR3 end; the germline J gene provides the rest. The V gene is TRBV20-1, the J gene TRBJ2-2; unclear D gene. CDR3 length equals 14 residues. Germline lookup yields CDR1 DFQATT and CDR2 SNEGSKA (reference sequence). CDR3 region: CSAREGVGRRKLFF. The part of the CDR3 DNA that was read is TGCAGTGCTAGAGAAGGAGTGGGCAGGAGAAAG.

At least ten counts were recorded for this clone. The read finishes 3 residues shy of the CDR3 end, and the germline J gene is used to complete it. J is TRBJ2-7 and V is TRBV10-3, with 7 nucleotides matching TRBD1. The CDR3 spans 11 residues. V shed 8 bases, J shed 6 bases, and the junction held 4 bases outside the gene matches. Germline V gene lookup returns CDR1 ENHRY and CDR2 SYGVKD. CDR3 residues: CAIATGSEQYF. The sequenced part of the CDR3 DNA is TGTGCCATCGCGACAGGGTCCGAG.

This clone was recorded at least ten times. The read gets to within 3 residues of the CDR3 end, and the germline J gene fills in the rest. The chain carries TRBV7-2 and TRBJ2-2; the D gene is possibly TRBD1 (6 bases). V shed 5 bases and J shed 5 bases, with 15 bases lying between them. The CDR3 length is 15 residues. Germline V lookup: CDR1 SGHTA, CDR2 FQGNSA. Incomplete CDR3 DNA: TGTGCCAGCAGCCCGCTGACAGGCGGAACCGGGGAG. Translating it yields CASSPLTGGTGE. The whole CDR3 reads CASSPLTGGTGELFF. Full variable domain (missing parts from reference TRBV7-2 and TRBJ2-2): GAGVSQSPSNKVTEKGKDVELRCDPISGHTALYWYRQSLGQGLEFLIYFQGNSAPDKSGLPSDRFSAERTGGSVSTLTIQRTQQEDSAVYLCASSPLTGGTGELFFGEGSRLTVL.

This clone has a count of ten or more. The read terminates 3 residues ahead of where the CDR3 ends, so the germline J gene completes it. This sequence joins TRBV5-6 and TRBJ1-2; TRBD1 matches at 10 bases. Germline V gene data show CDR1 as SGHDT and CDR2 as YYEEEE. The CDR3 length is 13 residues. CDR3 residues: CASSSGTGDGYTF. The covered CDR3 bases are TGTGCCAGCAGCTCTGGGACAGGGGACGGC.

This clone was counted ten times or more. The sequence runs out 3 residues before the end of the CDR3; the remainder is reconstructed from the germline J gene. The V call is TRBV14, the J call TRBJ1-2, with a weak D call TRBD1 (6 bases). The CDR3 has 15 residues. V lost 4 bases to trimming and J lost 4 bases, with 16 bases between them. Germline CDR1 reads SGHDN; CDR2 reads FVKESK. CDR3 in amino acids: CASSPLQGRSYGYTF. Partial CDR3 DNA: TGTGCCAGCAGCCCATTACAGGGTCGCTCCTATGGC.

This clone was seen repeatedly, ten times or more. The CDR3 is cut off 3 residues early in the read; its end comes from the germline J gene. Additional DNA sequences in this sample encode the identical CDR3. The rearrangement links TRBV5-1 to TRBJ1-1; 7 bases map to TRBD1. The CDR3 is 14 amino acids. CDR1 and CDR2 (germline): SGHRS, YFSETQ. J gave up 1 base and V 4 bases, and 4 bases lay outside the gene matches. The CDR3 here is CASSPRTGNTEAFF. The sequenced CDR3 bases are TGCGCCAGCAGCCCCCGGACAGGGAACACTGAA.

This clone was seen a handful of times. The read terminates 3 residues before the CDR3 end, so the remaining end is supplied by the germline J gene. This chain joins TRBV5-1 and TRBJ1-2; 9 positions agree with TRBD1. The length of the CDR3 is 15 residues. Germline-derived CDR1 and CDR2 are SGHRS and YFSETQ. CDR3 DNA (partial): TGCGCCAGCAGCTTGGCCCCGACAGGGGGATACGAG. Protein: CASSLAPTGGYE. The entire CDR3 is CASSLAPTGGYEYTF.

With regard to this clone: The CDR3 is cut off 3 residues early in the read; its end comes from the germline J gene. This chain links TRBV20-1 with TRBJ1-3; a weak D match, TRBD1 (6 bases). The germline V gene encodes CDR1 DFQATT and CDR2 SNEGSKA (reference sequence). This CDR3 spans 14 amino acids. Trimming left V 0 bases short and J 2 bases short, with 8 bases between. CDR3 in amino acids: CSARDRDTGNTIYF. Incomplete CDR3 DNA: TGCAGTGCTAGAGACCGGGACACTGGAAACACC.

This clone has a count of ten or more. The CDR3 end falls 3 residues outside the read, so it is completed with the germline J gene. The rearrangement links TRBV6-1 to TRBJ2-2; 9 bases are a match to TRBD2. The CDR3 extends over 16 amino acids. The ends lost 3 bases at V and 6 bases at J; junction bases unmatched: 8. The germline gives CDR1 MNHNS, CDR2 SASEGT. The sequenced CDR3 bases are TGTGCCAGCAGTGATTATAGCGGGAGTTCCCCCGGGGAG. Translating it yields CASSDYSGSSPGE. The full CDR3 is CASSDYSGSSPGELFF.